The 17 T cell receptor beta chains listed next were all sequenced from one sample in a study of shared clonotypes between healthy human individuals. Generated by immunoSEQ multiplex PCR, the TCRdb table keeps only in-frame clones and is missing some. The sample comprises 2 million to 2.5 million clones, 85% to 95% of which are singletons, and 0.35% to 0.5% rests with the top ten. The sequencing sample was made of naive CD4+ T cells from PBMCs. The subset was: CD45RA+ positively selected. These receptors were taken from a young man in good health. Some clones in this sample may be carry-over from other donors' samples.

V and J are TRBV6-1 and TRBJ1-2, with TRBD1 identical over 7 bases. The CDR3 runs 14 residues. Germline lookup yields CDR1 MNHNS and CDR2 SASEGT. After removal of 4 bases from V and 8 bases from J, the junction contained 10 bases not matched to a gene. The CDR3 reads CASSASTGRFGYTF. DNA of the CDR3: TGTGCCAGCAGTGCATCGACAGGGCGGTTCGGCTACACCTTC.

The chain combines TRBV4-2 with TRBJ1-1, with no clear D. V was trimmed by 4 bases and J by 1 base, leaving 13 bases between them. The CDR3 consists of 15 residues. From germline, CDR1 is LGHNA and CDR2 YNFKEQ. The CDR3 coding sequence is TGTGCCAGCAGCCCGGAGGTGGCAGGGAACACTGAAGCTTTCTTT. The encoded protein is CASSPEVAGNTEAFF.

This chain connects TRBV19 to TRBJ1-5, with D unclear. Trimming cost V 7 bases and J 5 bases, with 21 bases left between them. The CDR3 runs to 16 residues. The germline gives CDR1 LNHDA, CDR2 SQIVND (reference sequence). The CDR3 DNA sequence: TGTGCCAGTATTTCCCGCGGTGGAGGATTTCATCAGCCCCAGCATTTT. This sequence encodes CASISRGGGFHQPQHF.

The chain has TRBV5-1 and TRBJ1-1; D perhaps matches TRBD1 (6 bases). From germline, CDR1 is SGHRS and CDR2 YFSETQ. V was shortened by 2 bases and J by 8 bases, with 16 bases between the two germline ends. This CDR3 has 14 amino acids. CDR3 nucleotide sequence: TGCGCCAGCAGCTTCACGACAGGAGGGACAGAAGCTTTCTTT. Residues: CASSFTTGGTEAFF.

The CDR3 DNA reads TGTGCCAGCAGGGATACATCCGGGCCCAATGAGCAGTTCTTC. Amino acid sequence: CASRDTSGPNEQFF. The V call is TRBV2, the J call TRBJ2-1; D is unclear. V was clipped by 6 bases and J by 6 bases, with 15 bases between them. CDR1 SNHLY and CDR2 FYNNEI come from the germline V gene. This CDR3 is built from 14 residues. Filled out from reference TRBV2 and TRBJ2-1, the complete variable domain reads EPEVTQTPSHQVTQMGQEVILRCVPISNHLYFYWYRQILGQKVEFLVSFYNNEISEKSEIFDDQFSVERPDGSNFTLKIRSTKLEDSAMYFCASRDTSGPNEQFFGPGTRLTVL.

The gene calls are TRBV2 and TRBJ2-5; no clear D. CDR1 and CDR2 (germline): SNHLY, FYNNEI. The germline V and J ends were trimmed by 4 bases and 2 bases, with 8 bases remaining between them. The CDR3 sequence is 13 residues long. The CDR3 is CASSALRQETQYF. CDR3 DNA: TGTGCCAGCAGTGCACTCAGACAAGAGACCCAGTACTTC.

The rearrangement uses TRBV5-4 and TRBJ1-1; TRBD1 might be the D (5 bases). This CDR3 spans 16 amino acids. Per germline, CDR1 SGHNT and CDR2 YYREEE (reference sequence). V was cut by 0 bases and J by 0 bases, with 12 bases left in between. In DNA, the CDR3 is TGTGCCAGCAGCTTGGGCCTCGGGGGTTTGAACACTGAAGCTTTCTTT. It yields the protein CASSLGLGGLNTEAFF.

V gene TRBV27 combines with J gene TRBJ2-7; 7 nucleotides agree with TRBD2. CDR1 and CDR2 (germline): MNHEY, SMNVEV (reference sequence). The length of the CDR3 is 18 residues. V lost 6 bases to trimming and J lost 0 bases; unmatched junction nucleotides: 17. The CDR3 is CASSQHRTQRGSSYEQYF. In nucleotides, the CDR3 is TGTGCCAGCAGCCAACACCGAACCCAGCGGGGATCCTCCTACGAGCAGTACTTC.

The chain joins TRBV9 to TRBJ2-6, with D perhaps given as TRBD1 or TRBD2 (5 bases each). CDR1 is SGDLS and CDR2 is YYNGEE in the germline V gene. V dropped 4 bases and J dropped 0 bases, with 11 bases sitting between them. The CDR3 length is 16 residues. The CDR3 DNA follows: TGTGCCAGCAGCCCCGGGACCCCCTCTGGGGCCAACGTCCTGACTTTC. Translating gives CASSPGTPSGANVLTF.

This chain's CDR3 is CASSVDGTNQPQHF. In DNA, the CDR3 is TGTGCCAGCAGTGTGGACGGCACCAATCAGCCCCAGCATTTT. The J gene is TRBJ1-5, the V gene TRBV6-1, with unresolved D. The CDR3 is 14 amino acids. The germline V gene has CDR1 MNHNS and CDR2 SASEGT. V lost 4 bases and J 3 bases, leaving 10 bases between the germline ends.

V gene TRBV7-9 combines with J gene TRBJ2-7, with a weak D call TRBD2 (6 bases). The V end was cut by 1 base, the J end by 0 bases, with 22 bases between. This CDR3 region has 19 residues. Germline V CDR1 and CDR2: SEHNR, FQNEAQ (reference sequence). In DNA, the CDR3 is TGTGCCAGCAGCTTAGTAAGAGGATTAGCGGCGGTTTACTCCTACGAGCAGTACTTC. Protein sequence: CASSLVRGLAAVYSYEQYF.

The chain is built from TRBV5-1 and TRBJ2-4; TRBD2 matches 8 bases. The CDR3 covers 14 residues. V trimming: 4 bases; J trimming: 7 bases; junction bases outside the gene matches: 7. Germline V gene sequence: CDR1 SGHRS, CDR2 YFSETQ. As DNA, the CDR3 is TGCGCCAGCAGCCTGATTCGCGGGAGGAACATTCAGTACTTC. Protein sequence: CASSLIRGRNIQYF.

The chain links TRBV5-1 to TRBJ2-1, with 10 nucleotides matching TRBD1. The CDR3 totals 15 residues. Trimming at V came to 0 bases and at J to 6 bases, leaving 3 bases not matched to a gene. Germline V gives CDR1 SGHRS, CDR2 YFSETQ. Written as DNA, the CDR3 is TGCGCCAGCAGCTTGGCCTGGACAGGGGGCAATGAGCAGTTCTTC. Protein product: CASSLAWTGGNEQFF. The full variable domain, completed using reference TRBV5-1 and TRBJ2-1, is KAGVTQTPRYLIKTRGQQVTLSCSPISGHRSVSWYQQTPGQGLQFLFEYFSETQRNKGNFPGRFSGRQFSNSRSEMNVSTLELGDSALYLCASSLAWTGGNEQFFGPGTRLTVL.

This chain's CDR3 is CASSPGTSGRTTQYF. In DNA form, the CDR3 reads TGTGCCAGCTCACCGGGGACTAGCGGGAGGACTACGCAGTATTTT. The chain uses TRBV18 and TRBJ2-3, with TRBD2 matching 15 bases. Per germline, CDR1 KGHSH and CDR2 LQKENI. V was clipped by 3 bases and J by 8 bases; unmatched bases: 3. CDR3 length: 15 amino acids. The full variable domain, in which reference TRBV18 and TRBJ2-3 provide the parts outside the CDR3, is NAGVMQNPRHLVRRRGQEARLRCSPMKGHSHVYWYRQLPEEGLKFMVYLQKENIIDESGMPKERFSAEFPKEGPSILRIQQVVRGDSAAYFCASSPGTSGRTTQYFGPGTRLTVL.

This clone has a single count. The rearrangement uses TRBV4-2 and TRBJ2-2; TRBD2 agrees at 11 bases. Per germline, CDR1 LGHNA and CDR2 YNFKEQ. The CDR3 length is 15 residues. With V trimmed by 4 bases and J by 6 bases, 4 bases remained unmatched. The CDR3 bases are TGTGCCAGCAGCCTTAGCGGGAGGGCCGCCGGGGAGCTGTTTTTT. Amino acid sequence: CASSLSGRAAGELFF.

The V gene is TRBV11-2, the J gene TRBJ2-3; perhaps TRBD1 as D (5 bases). V was trimmed by 3 bases and J by 4 bases, leaving 8 bases between them. The CDR3 has 13 residues. Germline V gene data show CDR1 as SGHAT and CDR2 as FQNNGV. CDR3: CASSFSRADTQYF. The CDR3 nucleotides are TGTGCCAGCAGCTTTTCCAGGGCAGATACGCAGTATTTT.

The chain recombines TRBV4-2 with TRBJ1-1; no clear D gene. The CDR3 extends over 14 amino acids. V was clipped by 5 bases and J by 1 base, with 11 bases between them. The germline V gene has CDR1 LGHNA and CDR2 YNFKEQ. The CDR3 nucleotides read TGTGCCAGCAGCTTGGCCCCCGGGAACACTGAAGCTTTCTTT. The encoded protein is CASSLAPGNTEAFF.